The rows below give T cell receptor beta chains drawn from one sample of a study of blood T cell repertoires in COVID-19. Sequenced by immunoSEQ multiplex PCR; TCRdb stores in-frame clones only, minus some. The data contain some 98,000 clones, approximately 82% of them singletons. Sequences were obtained from peripheral blood. The receptors here all came from a man between 65 and 85 years old with acute or convalescent COVID-19. The CDR3 runs from the conserved cysteine through the conserved F or W. The order of the fields is J gene, V gene, D gene, CDR3 length, clone size, CDR3 DNA, CDR3 protein. A D gene is named only where the DNA matches it firmly. Part of the rows lack a size; the others show once, few, many or a class for expanded clones.

>TRBJ1-3|TRBV28|NA|16|NA
TGTGCCAGCAGGATGAATGGGGGGGCGTTAGGAAACACCATATATTTT
CASRMNGGALGNTIYF
>TRBJ1-1|TRBV6-4|TRBD1|15|NA
TGTGCCAGCAGGGGCGACAGGGGGAGGGGCACTGAAGCTTTCTTT
CASRGDRGRGTEAFF
>TRBJ2-6|TRBV27|NA|17|NA
TGTGCCAGCAGTTTAGCGGCGGTAAGCTCTGGGGCCAACGTCCTGACTTTC
CASSLAAVSSGANVLTF
>TRBJ1-4|TRBV6-5|NA|15|once
TGTGCCAGCAGTTACTCGACCGGCGGTAATGAAAAACTGTTTTTT
CASSYSTGGNEKLFF
>TRBJ2-5|TRBV7-2|NA|14|NA
TGTGCCAGCAGCCTCTCTCGCGGCTCAGAGACCCAGTACTTC
CASSLSRGSETQYF
>TRBJ2-1|TRBV5-1|NA|15|NA
TGCGCCAGCAGCTTGGATTGGACTGGGTACAATGAGCAGTTCTTC
CASSLDWTGYNEQFF
>TRBJ1-1|TRBV6-6|TRBD1|20|NA
TGTGCCAGCATCTACGGGGGCAGGGGGCTACTTAGGGGCCTGAACACTGAAGCTTTCTTT
CASIYGGRGLLRGLNTEAFF
>TRBJ1-1|TRBV11-1|NA|14|NA
TGTGCCAGCAAAGCTCTAAGTACGAACACTGAAGCTTTCTTT
CASKALSTNTEAFF
>TRBJ1-3|TRBV27|TRBD1|17|once
TGTGCCAGCAGTTTAAGCCAGGGGGCAACCTCTGGAAACACCATATATTTT
CASSLSQGATSGNTIYF
>TRBJ1-2|TRBV14|NA|14|NA
TGTGCCAGCAGCCAAGATGCGGGTACGTATGGCTACACCTTC
CASSQDAGTYGYTF
>TRBJ2-5|TRBV11-2|NA|15|NA
TGTGCCAGCAGCTACCAAGGGGGGGGATGGGTGACCCAGTACTTC
CASSYQGGGWVTQYF
>TRBJ1-4|TRBV30|NA|14|NA
TGTGCCTTTAACCTAGGAGGGGCTAATGAAAAACTGTTTTTT
CAFNLGGANEKLFF
>TRBJ2-5|TRBV28|TRBD1|15|NA
TGTGCCAGCAGCATGACAGGGGCCGACCGAAGAACCCAGTACTTC
CASSMTGADRRTQYF
>TRBJ2-1|TRBV5-1|NA|15|NA
TGCGCCAGCAGCTTGAGTCCTAGCGCCGAAAGTGAGCAGTTCTTC
CASSLSPSAESEQFF
>TRBJ2-7|TRBV4-1|TRBD2|18|NA
TGCGCCAGCAGCCAAGGGACTAGCGGGAGGTCCCACTTGGGGGAGCAGTACTTC
CASSQGTSGRSHLGEQYF
>TRBJ2-2|TRBV7-9|TRBD2|13|NA
TGTGCCAGCCAAACGGGAGGTGCCGGGGAGCTGTTTTTT
CASQTGGAGELFF
>TRBJ2-1|TRBV14|TRBD2|15|NA
TGTGCCAGCAGACTAGCGGGGCCTTCCTACAATGAGCAGTTCTTC
CASRLAGPSYNEQFF
>TRBJ2-2|TRBV6-4|TRBD1|15|NA
TGTGCCAGTTCCGACAGGGTTGGGAACACCGGGGAGCTGTTTTTT
CASSDRVGNTGELFF